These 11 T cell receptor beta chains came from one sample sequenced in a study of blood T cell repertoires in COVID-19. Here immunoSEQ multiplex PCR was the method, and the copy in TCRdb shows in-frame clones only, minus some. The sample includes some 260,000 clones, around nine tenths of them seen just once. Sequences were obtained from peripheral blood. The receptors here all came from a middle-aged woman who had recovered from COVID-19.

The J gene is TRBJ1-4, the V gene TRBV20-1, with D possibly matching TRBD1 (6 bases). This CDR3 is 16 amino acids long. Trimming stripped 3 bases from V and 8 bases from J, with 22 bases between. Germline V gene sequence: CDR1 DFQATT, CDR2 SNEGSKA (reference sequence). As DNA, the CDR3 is TGCAGTGCTAGTTACTCGGGCGGGGGGCTAGGGGAAAAACTGTTTTTT. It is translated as CSASYSGGGLGEKLFF.

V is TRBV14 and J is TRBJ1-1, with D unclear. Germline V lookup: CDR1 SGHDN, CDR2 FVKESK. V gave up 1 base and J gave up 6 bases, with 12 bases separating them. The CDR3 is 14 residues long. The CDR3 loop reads CASSQAPRGPEAFF. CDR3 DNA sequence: TGTGCCAGCAGCCAAGCCCCCCGGGGTCCTGAAGCTTTCTTT. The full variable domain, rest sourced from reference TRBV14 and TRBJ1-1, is EAGVTQFPSHSVIEKGQTVTLRCDPISGHDNLYWYRRVMGKEIKFLLHFVKESKQDESGMPNNRFLAERTGGTYSTLKVQPAELEDSGVYFCASSQAPRGPEAFFGQGTRLTVV.

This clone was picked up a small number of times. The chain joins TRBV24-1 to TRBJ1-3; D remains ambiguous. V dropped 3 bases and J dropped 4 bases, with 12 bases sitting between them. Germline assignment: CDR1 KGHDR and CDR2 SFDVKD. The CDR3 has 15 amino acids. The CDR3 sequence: CATSDPAAPGNTIYF. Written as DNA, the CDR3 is TGTGCCACCAGTGATCCGGCGGCCCCCGGAAACACCATATATTTT.

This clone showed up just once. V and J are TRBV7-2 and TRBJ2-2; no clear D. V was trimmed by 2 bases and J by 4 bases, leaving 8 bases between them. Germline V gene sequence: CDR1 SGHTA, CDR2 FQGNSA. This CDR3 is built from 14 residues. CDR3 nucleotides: TGTGCCAGCAGCTTATCCCCGGGCACCGGGGAGCTGTTTTTT. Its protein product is CASSLSPGTGELFF.

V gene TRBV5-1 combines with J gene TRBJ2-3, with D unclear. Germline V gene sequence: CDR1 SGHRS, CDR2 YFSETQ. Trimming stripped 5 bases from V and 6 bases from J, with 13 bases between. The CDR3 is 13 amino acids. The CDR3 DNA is TGCGCCAGCAGGCTCCTTAGTTTCGATACGCAGTATTTT. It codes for CASRLLSFDTQYF.

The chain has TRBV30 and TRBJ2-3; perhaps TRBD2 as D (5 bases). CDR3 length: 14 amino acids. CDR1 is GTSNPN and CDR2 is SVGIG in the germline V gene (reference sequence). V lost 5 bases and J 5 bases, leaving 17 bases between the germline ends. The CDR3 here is CAWQDESRGDTQYF. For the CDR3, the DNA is TGTGCCTGGCAGGACGAATCACGGGGAGATACGCAGTATTTT.

CDR3 protein: CAISPTDRREFTGELFF. The CDR3 coding sequence is TGTGCCATCAGCCCCACCGACAGGCGGGAGTTCACCGGGGAGCTGTTTTTT. The chain couples TRBV10-3 to TRBJ2-2, with D possibly being TRBD2 (7 bases). Germline-derived CDR1 and CDR2 are ENHRY and SYGVKD. The length of the CDR3 is 17 residues. Deletions cut 6 bases from V and 4 bases from J, with 21 bases between.

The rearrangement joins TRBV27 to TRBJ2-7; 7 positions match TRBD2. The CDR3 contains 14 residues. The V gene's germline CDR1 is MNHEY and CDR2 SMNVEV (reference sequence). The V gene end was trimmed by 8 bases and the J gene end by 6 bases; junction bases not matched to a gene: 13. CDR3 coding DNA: TGTGCCAGCTCAATGGGGGGGGACCGTCGCGAGCAGTACTTC. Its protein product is CASSMGGDRREQYF.

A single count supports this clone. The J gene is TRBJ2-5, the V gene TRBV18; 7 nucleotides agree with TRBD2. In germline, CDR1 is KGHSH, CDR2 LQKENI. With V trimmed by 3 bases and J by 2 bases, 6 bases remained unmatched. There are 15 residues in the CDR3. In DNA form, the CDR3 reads TGTGCCAGCTCACCGATGCTAGCGGCACAAGAGACCCAGTACTTC. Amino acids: CASSPMLAAQETQYF.

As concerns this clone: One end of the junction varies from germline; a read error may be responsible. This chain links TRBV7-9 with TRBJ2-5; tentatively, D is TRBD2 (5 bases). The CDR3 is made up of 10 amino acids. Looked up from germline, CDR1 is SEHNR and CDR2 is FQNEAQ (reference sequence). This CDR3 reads CSAGSETQYF. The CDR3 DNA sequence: TGCTCGGCTGGGAGTGAGACCCAGTACTTC.

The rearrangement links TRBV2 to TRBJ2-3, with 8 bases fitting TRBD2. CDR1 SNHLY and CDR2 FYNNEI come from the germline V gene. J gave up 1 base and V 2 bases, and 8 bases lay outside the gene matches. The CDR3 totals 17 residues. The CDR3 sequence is CASSEPPGTRGTDTQYF. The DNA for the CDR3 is TGTGCCAGCAGTGAACCCCCCGGGACTAGGGGCACAGATACGCAGTATTTT.